This T cell receptor (beta chain) comes out of a study of blood T cell repertoires in COVID-19. Losses at the gene ends were 5 bases for V and 10 bases for J; bases not matched to a gene: 16. CDR1 and CDR2 (germline): LNHDA, SQIVND (reference sequence). This CDR3 is built from 15 residues. This clone has more than one count but fewer than ten. Repertoires were generated with immunoSEQ multiplex PCR, while TCRdb's copy carries only in-frame clones and drops some. The repertoire holds roughly 140,000 clones, with under 90% as singletons. The rearrangement uses TRBV19 and TRBJ1-2; TRBD1 agrees at 7 bases. The TCR originated in a man in his fifties who had recovered from COVID-19. What was sequenced was PBMCs or T cells enriched from blood (not recorded which). CDR3 DNA: TGTGCCAGTAGTGCAAACCTCAACCGACAGGGAGACTACACCTTC. Its translation: CASSANLNRQGDYTF.